This TCR beta chain was identified during a study of blood T cell repertoires in COVID-19. Study context: T cells, B-cell-depleted T cells, or PBMCs provided the cDNA or gDNA that served as material.

Original methodology: Quantification of nucleated cells was approximated via reference gene primer amplification. This table comes from immunoSEQ multiplex PCR, and its TCRdb copy is limited to in-frame clones, with some not included. V, J and clone size are taken as reported in that table, and D and trimming were inferred from the DNA itself. The sample includes 250,000 or so clones, over 80% of them seen just once. V lost 5 bases, J lost 9 bases, and 10 bases stayed unmatched. The V gene's germline CDR1 is SGHAT and CDR2 FQDESV (reference sequence). This CDR3 has 13 amino acids. What was sequenced was peripheral blood. The J gene is TRBJ2-7, the V gene TRBV11-1, with 7 bases identical to TRBD1. The TCR sequence derives from a man aged 25 to 45 with COVID-19, enrolled during active disease. The CDR3 nucleotides read TGTGCCAGCAGCGAAAACAGGGGCTATGGGCAGTACTTC. It codes for CASSENRGYGQYF.